The clone carrying this TCR beta chain showed up just a few times. Its antigen is undetermined. With molecular barcodes, quantitative 5'-RACE was used to make the TCR beta libraries. TCRdb re-called the 5' RACE reads with MiXCR, one entry per CDR3 protein. The table has under 450,000 distinct CDR3 sequences, roughly 18% seen once. The CDR3 totals 16 residues. The germline V and J ends were trimmed by 2 bases and 5 bases, with 15 bases remaining between them. The sample belongs to a study of CD8 T cells in ankylosing spondylitis. Study-level results: Seven or eight highly homologous variants formed a TCR beta motif that appeared characteristic of ankylosing spondylitis blood. Reportedly, significant enrichment of disease-linked clones occurred in matched ankylosing spondylitis synovial fluid. Within peripheral blood, clones linked to disease were CD8+ and relatively rare.

Sequencing was done on a sample of blood, either unsorted or a sorted T cell fraction (not recorded which). V is TRBV12-3 or TRBV12-4 and J is TRBJ2-2, with D possibly TRBD1 on 6 matching bases. The clonotype was recovered from a male donor with ankylosing spondylitis. This CDR3 is CASSLRGSGRTGELFF. CDR3 sequence (DNA): TGTGCCAGCAGTTTAAGGGGGTCGGGGCGGACCGGGGAGCTGTTTTTT.